This TCR beta chain was identified during a study of T-cell memory formation after mild COVID-19. Turning to the study itself: In these data, TCR clusters were largely donor specific.

On this clonotype itself: The antigen is not known.

V dropped 4 bases and J dropped 7 bases, with 19 bases sitting between them. This CDR3 region has 16 residues. Per germline, CDR1 MGHRA and CDR2 YSYEKL. Study conclusions and caveats: Cross-reactive memory seemingly joined, as some responding clones were found in pre-infection memory. The main location of contracting CD4+ clones was CM and EM, and that of contracting CD8+ clones was EMRA.

TCRdb re-called the 5' RACE reads through MiXCR, storing one row per CDR3 protein. The sample records over 95,000 distinct CDR3 sequences, over 20% being singletons. The sample taken for sequencing was PBMCs or a T cell subset sorted from them (not recorded which). This TCR came from a man younger than 35 who had mild COVID-19 (a few samples of this study predate the infection). Cell type and time point are not known. This chain connects TRBV4-1 to TRBJ2-2; a weak D match, TRBD1 (6 bases). The CDR3 reads CASSRLRTVGVGELFF. The CDR3 region has the DNA TGCGCCAGCAGCCGACTGCGGACAGTCGGAGTCGGGGAGCTGTTTTTT.